The next 4 T cell receptor delta chains were all read from a single sample in a study of human gamma delta and Vdelta1 T cells. TCRdb re-called clones from the PCR reads via CATT. The table shows over 5,500 delta-chain clones, with roughly a tenth occurring only once. Sequencing input: naive CD27+ Vdelta1 gamma-delta T cells from blood. These receptors all come from a human donor in good health.

In this sample, this clone turned up a few times. The chain recombines TRDV1 with TRDJ1; D is perhaps TRDD3 (5 bases). V lost 4 bases and J 8 bases, leaving 20 bases between the germline ends. Germline V gene data show CDR1 as TSWWSYY and CDR2 as QGS. The CDR3 extends over 15 amino acids. Here the CDR3 reads CALGGTPAGRRKLIF. In DNA, the CDR3 is TGTGCTCTTGGGGGTACTCCTGCGGGGAGACGGAAACTCATCTTT.

This clone is judged large. The same CDR3 can be traced to other DNA sequences in this sample. The chain carries TRDV2 and TRDJ1; 9 nucleotides align to TRDD3. V lost 3 bases, J lost 11 bases, and 15 bases stayed unmatched. The CDR3 totals 15 residues. Germline V CDR1 and CDR2: GEAIGNYY, EKD. The CDR3 loop reads CACDSTRGIPKRLIF. CDR3 bases: TGTGCCTGTGACTCCACACGGGGGATACCTAAGAGGCTCATCTTT.

This clone has a handful of counts. TCRdb's listed protein matches a much larger clone and diverges from this DNA's translation at residue 4, likely through a read error; the protein shown comes from the DNA. V and J are TRDV1 and TRDJ1; 9 positions match TRDD3. Germline values: CDR1 TSWWSYY, CDR2 QGS. The CDR3 totals 19 residues. Trimming removed 7 bases from V and 0 bases from J; junction bases left unmatched: 18. The CDR3 DNA reads as TGTGCTCTTGAGGGACTTCGGTACTGGGGGAAAGGGTACACCGATAAACTCATCTTT. Amino acids: CALEGLRYWGKGYTDKLIF.

Regarding this clone: This likely traces to a read error, being one base from a far larger clone. Other DNA sequences in the sample encode the same CDR3. This rearrangement joins TRDV2 to TRDJ1, with TRDD3 as a possible D gene (6 bases). Germline V gene sequence: CDR1 GEAIGNYY, CDR2 EKD. The CDR3 runs to 14 residues. The CDR3 here is CACLSRWGADKLIF. The CDR3 DNA reads TGCGCCTGTCTGTCCCGGTGGGGGGCCGATAAACTCATCTTT.